A single sample gave rise to the 26 T cell receptor beta chains below, sequenced in a study of blood T cell repertoires in COVID-19. The data were produced by immunoSEQ multiplex PCR, yet TCRdb's version contains in-frame clones alone and is incomplete. The profile shows more than 150,000 clones, roughly four fifths of them singletons. Sequencing input: PBMCs or T cells enriched from blood (not recorded which). These receptors were collected from a man in his forties or fifties who had recovered from COVID-19.

The chain carries TRBV19 and TRBJ1-6; perhaps TRBD1 as D (5 bases). Trimming stripped 2 bases from V and 5 bases from J, with 22 bases between. This CDR3 has 19 residues. Germline-derived CDR1 and CDR2 are LNHDA and SQIVND (reference sequence). The CDR3 here is CASSISRGDRPHHNSPLHF. The DNA for the CDR3 is TGTGCCAGTAGTATATCCCGGGGGGATCGGCCTCATCATAATTCACCCCTCCACTTT. Full variable domain (remainder filled in from reference TRBV19 and TRBJ1-6): DGGITQSPKYLFRKEGQNVTLSCEQNLNHDAMYWYRQDPGQGLRLIYYSQIVNDFQKGDIAEGYSVSREKKESFPLTVTSAQKNPTAFYLCASSISRGDRPHHNSPLHFGNGTRLTVT.

The gene calls are TRBV4-1 and TRBJ2-2; D possibly corresponds to TRBD1 (6 bases). The V end was cut by 0 bases, the J end by 4 bases, with 9 bases between. Germline CDR1 and CDR2: MGHRA and YSYEKL. CDR3 length equals 15 residues. The DNA for the CDR3 is TGCGCCAGCAGCCAAGAGGACAGATTCACCGGGGAGCTGTTTTTT. It translates to CASSQEDRFTGELFF.

The chain combines TRBV7-2 with TRBJ2-3; D unresolved. The CDR3 covers 13 residues. Per germline, CDR1 SGHTA and CDR2 FQGNSA. Trimming shortened V by 1 base and J by 5 bases, and 7 bases separated the two germline ends. CDR3 nucleotides: TGTGCCAGCAGCTTAGAGCCTTTAGATACGCAGTATTTT. It yields the protein CASSLEPLDTQYF. The variable domain in full, completed from reference TRBV7-2 and TRBJ2-3, reads GAGVSQSPSNKVTEKGKDVELRCDPISGHTALYWYRQSLGQGLEFLIYFQGNSAPDKSGLPSDRFSAERTGGSVSTLTIQRTQQEDSAVYLCASSLEPLDTQYFGPGTRLTVL.

J is TRBJ2-1 and V is TRBV20-1; 9 positions agree with TRBD2. CDR3 length: 16 amino acids. V dropped 3 bases and J dropped 0; count of bases not matched to a gene: 6. CDR1 and CDR2 from the germline V gene are DFQATT and SNEGSKA (reference sequence). The CDR3 DNA follows: TGCAGTGCTAGTTCTAGCGGGGCCAGCTCCTACAATGAGCAGTTCTTC. Translated: CSASSSGASSYNEQFF.

The gene calls are TRBV28 and TRBJ2-1; 10 positions agree with TRBD2. CDR1 and CDR2 (germline): MDHEN, SYDVKM. The length of the CDR3 is 14 residues. The V gene end was trimmed by 6 bases and the J gene end by 8 bases; junction bases not matched to a gene: 7. In DNA form, the CDR3 reads TGTGCCAGCAGCCTGGGACTAGCGTGGGATGAGCAGTTCTTC. This translates into CASSLGLAWDEQFF.

The chain recombines TRBV29-1 with TRBJ1-2; TRBD1 agrees at 7 bases. The V and J ends lost 7 bases and 8 bases, in that order; junction bases with no gene match: 13. The germline V gene has CDR1 SQVTM and CDR2 ANQGSEA. The CDR3 length is 13 residues. The CDR3 loop reads CSGKPTGTLGYTF. CDR3 nucleotides: TGCAGCGGGAAACCGACAGGGACGCTCGGCTACACCTTC.

The table lists this clone with a few counts. J is TRBJ2-5 and V is TRBV20-1, with D tentatively TRBD1 (6 bases). Germline CDR1 is DFQATT and CDR2 is SNEGSKA (reference sequence). This CDR3 is built from 11 residues. Between the trimmed V and J ends, which lost 5 bases and 5 bases, there was a span of 9 bases. CDR3 region: CSAQGSETQYF. The CDR3 DNA reads TGCAGTGCTCAGGGGAGTGAGACCCAGTACTTC.

The V and J genes are TRBV5-1 and TRBJ2-1; 10 bases are shared with TRBD2. The CDR3 sequence is 16 residues long. CDR1 and CDR2 from the germline V gene are SGHRS and YFSETQ. J was trimmed by 7 bases and V by 4 bases; bases with no gene match: 11. Here the CDR3 reads CASSPPGSGRRNEQFF. CDR3 DNA: TGCGCCAGCAGCCCCCCGGGTAGCGGGAGGAGAAATGAGCAGTTCTTC.

This chain uses TRBV7-3 with TRBJ2-1; TRBD2 matches 8 bases. CDR1 is SGHTA, CDR2 FQGTGA, per germline. This CDR3 comprises 13 residues. V was clipped by 4 bases and J by 9 bases; unmatched bases: 5. CDR3 coding DNA: TGTGCCAGCAGCTCGGGACTAGTAAGTGAGCAGTTCTTC. Protein product: CASSSGLVSEQFF.

The rearrangement joins TRBV7-9 to TRBJ2-3; tentatively, D is TRBD1 (5 bases). With 4 bases removed from V and 1 base from J, the gap between germline ends came to 15 bases. CDR1 is SEHNR, CDR2 FQNEAQ, per germline (reference sequence). The CDR3 spans 16 residues. The CDR3 bases are TGTGCCAGCAGCTCCCTTGGTTGGGGCGGCACAGATACGCAGTATTTT. It yields the protein CASSSLGWGGTDTQYF.

This clone was seen more than once but under ten times. This chain connects TRBV7-8 to TRBJ1-1; tentatively, D is TRBD1 (6 bases). This CDR3 is 13 amino acids long. V lost 3 bases to trimming and J lost 3 bases, with 8 bases between them. Germline CDR1 reads SGHVS; CDR2 reads FQNEAQ. CDR3 in DNA: TGTGCCAGCAGCTTGCAGGGGCACACTGAAGCTTTCTTT. Amino acids: CASSLQGHTEAFF.

The chain has TRBV9 and TRBJ2-5; D might be TRBD1 (7 bases). The CDR3 is made up of 17 amino acids. Germline V lookup: CDR1 SGDLS, CDR2 YYNGEE. Trimming removed 0 bases at V and 4 bases at J, with 19 bases between. CDR3 amino acids: CASSVGLGGGMGETQYF. CDR3 DNA sequence: TGTGCCAGCAGCGTAGGCCTAGGGGGCGGGATGGGAGAGACCCAGTACTTC.

V and J are TRBV7-9 and TRBJ2-2; maybe TRBD2 (7 bases). There are 16 residues in the CDR3. V was clipped by 3 bases and J by 6 bases, with 17 bases between them. Germline CDR1 and CDR2: SEHNR and FQNEAQ (reference sequence). DNA for the CDR3: TGTGCCAGCAGCTTCGTGGGGGGGCGATTCCCCGGGGAGCTGTTTTTT. Translation: CASSFVGGRFPGELFF.

This rearrangement joins TRBV7-9 to TRBJ2-3; 9 positions match TRBD2. Trimming cost V 4 bases and J 2 bases; bases outside gene matches: 1. The germline CDR1 and CDR2 sequences are SEHNR and FQNEAQ (reference sequence). This CDR3 contains 14 residues. CDR3 residues: CASSSSGTTDTQYF. CDR3 DNA sequence: TGTGCCAGCAGCTCTAGCGGGACCACAGATACGCAGTATTTT.

The J gene is TRBJ1-2, the V gene TRBV2; possibly TRBD1 for D (6 bases). Trimming took 2 bases from V and 8 from J, leaving 15 bases between them. The CDR3 has 14 amino acids. CDR1 is SNHLY and CDR2 is FYNNEI in the germline V gene. CDR3: CASSELGTLAGYTF. CDR3 DNA sequence: TGTGCCAGCAGTGAACTGGGGACACTGGCGGGCTACACCTTC.

Only a few counts were recorded for this clone. The chain combines TRBV5-1 with TRBJ2-5; 9 bases are a match to TRBD2. The CDR3 covers 15 residues. Per the germline V gene, CDR1 is SGHRS and CDR2 is YFSETQ. Trimming at V came to 0 bases and at J to 3 bases, leaving 3 bases not matched to a gene. CDR3 residues: CASSLASGTEETQYF. CDR3 sequence (DNA): TGCGCCAGCAGCTTGGCTAGCGGGACGGAAGAGACCCAGTACTTC.

The rearrangement joins TRBV7-2 to TRBJ1-1, with a tentative D call TRBD1 (5 bases). The CDR3 runs 14 residues. Germline CDR1 SGHTA, CDR2 FQGNSA. The V and J ends lost 1 base and 4 bases respectively, with 10 bases between them. This chain's CDR3 is CASSLGMGGTEAFF. The CDR3 nucleotides are TGTGCCAGCAGCTTAGGGATGGGGGGCACTGAAGCTTTCTTT.

The chain employs TRBV10-3 and TRBJ1-4, with 7 bases fitting TRBD1. Germline V gives CDR1 ENHRY, CDR2 SYGVKD. The CDR3 extends over 13 amino acids. The ends lost 9 bases at V and 8 bases at J; junction bases unmatched: 9. CDR3 in DNA: TGTGCCATTACCTCAGGGGGAGGCGAAAAACTGTTTTTT. This sequence encodes CAITSGGGEKLFF.

The J gene is TRBJ2-5, the V gene TRBV7-9; TRBD2 aligns across 8 bases. CDR1 and CDR2 (germline): SEHNR, FQNEAQ (reference sequence). The junction had 15 bases not matched to a gene; V was cut back by 4 bases and J by 5 bases. The CDR3 extends over 17 amino acids. The CDR3 loop reads CASSSLFVLAASETQYF. The CDR3 coding sequence is TGTGCCAGCAGCTCTCTATTCGTACTAGCGGCATCCGAGACCCAGTACTTC.

The rearrangement uses TRBV11-3 and TRBJ2-3, with a tentative D call TRBD2 (6 bases). V was shortened by 2 bases and J by 3 bases, with 21 bases between the two germline ends. Germline loops: CDR1 SGHNT, CDR2 YENEEA. The CDR3 has 18 residues. This CDR3 is CASSLPRDHSGRTDTQYF. As DNA, the CDR3 is TGTGCCAGCAGCTTACCTAGAGACCATAGCGGAAGGACAGATACGCAGTATTTT.

V gene TRBV10-3 combines with J gene TRBJ1-5; D is perhaps TRBD1 (6 bases). The V gene lost 0 bases and the J gene lost 5 bases, with 11 bases spanning the gap. Germline V gene lookup returns CDR1 ENHRY and CDR2 SYGVKD. The CDR3 consists of 15 residues. CDR3 sequence reads: CAISESGRGDQPQHF. For the CDR3, the DNA is TGTGCCATCAGTGAGTCCGGGAGGGGGGATCAGCCCCAGCATTTT.

The chain couples TRBV18 to TRBJ2-1; 10 nucleotides line up with TRBD2. This CDR3 has 18 amino acids. The V gene end was trimmed by 4 bases and the J gene end by 4 bases; junction bases not matched to a gene: 13. CDR1 and CDR2 from the germline V gene are KGHSH and LQKENI. CDR3 in DNA: TGTGCCAGCTCACGAAAAACGACTAGCGGGCGTAGTTACAATGAGCAGTTCTTC. This gives the protein CASSRKTTSGRSYNEQFF.

The chain recombines TRBV11-1 with TRBJ2-5; tentative D call: TRBD1 (6 bases). The CDR3 is 16 residues long. Germline assignment: CDR1 SGHAT and CDR2 FQDESV (reference sequence). Between the trimmed V and J ends, which lost 0 bases and 0 bases, there was a span of 11 bases. In DNA, the CDR3 is TGTGCCAGCAGCTTAGCGGGGGCCGTTTACCAAGAGACCCAGTACTTC. It is translated as CASSLAGAVYQETQYF.

V gene TRBV20-1 combines with J gene TRBJ1-2; unclear D gene. Per germline, CDR1 DFQATT and CDR2 SNEGSKA (reference sequence). The CDR3 has 12 amino acids. The ends were cut back, 3 bases at V and 8 bases at J, with 13 bases in the middle. CDR3 sequence (DNA): TGCAGTGCTAGTATCGGTCCCTTGGGCTACACCTTC. Translated, it gives CSASIGPLGYTF.

V usage is TRBV7-9 and J usage is TRBJ2-3; 8 bases align to TRBD2. The CDR3 totals 14 residues. Germline assignment: CDR1 SEHNR and CDR2 FQNEAQ (reference sequence). The V segment lost 3 bases and the J segment 10 bases; nucleotides outside the gene matches: 9. DNA of the CDR3: TGTGCCAGCAGCTTTAGTACTAGCGGCCTACCGCAGTATTTT. Amino acids: CASSFSTSGLPQYF.

The rearrangement uses TRBV4-3 and TRBJ1-2; TRBD1 might be the D (5 bases). The V end was cut by 4 bases, the J end by 5 bases, with 14 bases between. Germline V gives CDR1 LGHNA, CDR2 YSLEER. The CDR3 totals 14 residues. The CDR3 DNA sequence: TGCGCCAGCAGCCCCGCCGGGGGTTCTTATGGCTACACCTTC. This encodes CASSPAGGSYGYTF.